The 18 T cell receptor beta chains listed next were all sequenced from one sample in a study of identical twins. MiXCR, applied by TCRdb to the 5' RACE reads, yields one record per CDR3 protein. The table includes around 220,000 distinct CDR3 sequences, roughly a tenth detected once. The sequencing sample was made of memory T cells sorted from blood. Source of these receptors: a middle-aged man in good health.

The V call is TRBV20-1, the J call TRBJ2-7; 11 bases agree with TRBD2. The trim removed 5 bases at V and 7 bases at J, leaving 10 bases unmatched. Germline CDR1 DFQATT, CDR2 SNEGSKA (reference sequence). The CDR3 is made up of 14 amino acids. This CDR3 is CSAPTSGRGWEQYF. CDR3 in DNA: TGCAGTGCTCCAACTAGCGGGAGAGGGTGGGAGCAGTACTTC.

The sample holds many counts of this clonotype. The J gene is TRBJ2-3, the V gene TRBV5-1; D is ambiguous. CDR1 SGHRS and CDR2 YFSETQ come from the germline V gene. V gave up 4 bases and J gave up 0 bases, with 9 bases separating them. There are 14 residues in the CDR3. In DNA form, the CDR3 reads TGCGCCAGCAGCCCGGGTCCAAGCACAGATACGCAGTATTTT. It encodes CASSPGPSTDTQYF.

This clonotype was counted only a few times. The V gene is TRBV18, the J gene TRBJ1-2; 10 nucleotides line up with TRBD1. Germline-derived CDR1 and CDR2 are KGHSH and LQKENI. The V and J ends lost 8 bases and 9 bases, in that order; junction bases with no gene match: 9. This CDR3 is 13 amino acids long. The DNA of the CDR3 is TGTGCCAGCCGCTCCGGGACAGGGGATCGCTACACCTTC. It yields the protein CASRSGTGDRYTF.

This chain connects TRBV2 to TRBJ1-2; D remains unclear. The CDR3 loop spans 11 amino acids. The germline CDR1 and CDR2 sequences are SNHLY and FYNNEI. Trimming removed 8 bases at V and 4 bases at J, with 8 bases between. As DNA, the CDR3 is TGTGCCAGCCGGCGGAGCTATGGCTACACCTTC. This sequence encodes CASRRSYGYTF.

The chain recombines TRBV3-1 with TRBJ2-3, with 7 positions matching TRBD1. This CDR3 contains 15 residues. V shed 0 bases, J shed 3 bases, and the junction held 3 bases outside the gene matches. Germline CDR1 LGHDT, CDR2 YNNKEL (reference sequence). The CDR3 region is CASSQEGRGTDTQYF. CDR3 coding DNA: TGTGCCAGCAGCCAAGAGGGCAGGGGGACAGATACGCAGTATTTT.

This clonotype was picked up many times. The chain carries TRBV20-1 and TRBJ2-1; 11 bases fit TRBD2. This CDR3 is 18 amino acids long. Germline lookup yields CDR1 DFQATT and CDR2 SNEGSKA (reference sequence). J gave up 1 base and V 3 bases, and 11 bases lay outside the gene matches. For the CDR3, the DNA is TGCAGTGCTAGGGGACTAGCGGCCTTTTCGTTGTCCTACAATGAGCAGTTCTTC. Residues: CSARGLAAFSLSYNEQFF.

The sample holds a few counts of this clonotype. The chain uses TRBV7-9 and TRBJ2-1, with TRBD2 matching over 8 bases. The CDR3 consists of 15 residues. After removal of 5 bases from V and 7 bases from J, the junction contained 10 bases not matched to a gene. Germline lookup yields CDR1 SEHNR and CDR2 FQNEAQ (reference sequence). CDR3 sequence (DNA): TGTGCCAGCAGCCCAAGGGGGACTAGTCTAAATGAGCAGTTCTTC. Translated, it gives CASSPRGTSLNEQFF.

The rearrangement joins TRBV6-2 or TRBV6-3 to TRBJ2-3; 8 nucleotides align to TRBD2. J gave up 2 bases and V 2 bases, and 6 bases lay outside the gene matches. This CDR3 is 16 amino acids long. The germline V gene has CDR1 MNHEY and CDR2 SVGEGT. The CDR3: CASSYPKAGVTDTQYF. CDR3 coding DNA: TGTGCCAGCAGTTACCCGAAAGCGGGAGTCACAGATACGCAGTATTTT.

The chain has TRBV25-1 and TRBJ1-2; D ambiguous. Trimming took 3 bases from V and 4 from J, leaving 9 bases between them. The CDR3 totals 13 residues. Germline values: CDR1 MGHDK, CDR2 SYGVNS. Written as DNA, the CDR3 is TGTGCCAGCAGTGATCCCCTGGGCTATGGCTACACCTTC. Amino acid sequence: CASSDPLGYGYTF.

This clonotype was counted between two and nine times. The V gene is TRBV3-1, the J gene TRBJ2-7, with D tentatively TRBD1 (6 bases). Trimming took off 1 base at V and 6 bases at J, with 19 bases between the two ends. Germline V gene lookup returns CDR1 LGHDT and CDR2 YNNKEL (reference sequence). This CDR3 has 16 residues. The CDR3, as DNA: TGTGCCAGCAGCCAAGGGGTGTGGCGGATGGACAGCGAGCAGTACTTC. It translates to CASSQGVWRMDSEQYF.

This clonotype has ten or more counts. The CDR3, as DNA: TGCAGTGCTACTAGCGCCTCAACAGATACGCAGTATTTT. It translates to CSATSASTDTQYF. This chain uses TRBV20-1 with TRBJ2-3, with TRBD2 as a possible D gene (6 bases). The germline CDR1 and CDR2 sequences are DFQATT and SNEGSKA (reference sequence). Between the trimmed V and J ends, which lost 4 bases and 3 bases, there was a span of 11 bases. The CDR3 is 13 residues long.

V usage is TRBV4-1 and J usage is TRBJ2-7; possibly TRBD1 or TRBD2 for D (6 bases each). There are 17 residues in the CDR3. CDR1 and CDR2 from the germline V gene are MGHRA and YSYEKL. V lost 4 bases to trimming and J lost 2 bases, with 21 bases between them. CDR3 sequence (DNA): TGCGCCAGCAGCCCCAGTTCCGGGCCGGGGGCCGCCTACGAGCAGTACTTC. This sequence encodes CASSPSSGPGAAYEQYF.

This clonotype was observed a handful of times. V gene TRBV7-9 combines with J gene TRBJ2-3; no definite D call. This CDR3 spans 12 amino acids. Trimming stripped 0 bases from V and 14 bases from J, with 12 bases between. The germline V gene encodes CDR1 SEHNR and CDR2 FQNEAQ (reference sequence). The chain's CDR3 is CASSLAQGPSYF. As DNA, the CDR3 is TGTGCCAGCAGCTTAGCGCAAGGTCCTTCGTATTTT.

This clonotype came up many times. This rearrangement joins TRBV6-2 or TRBV6-3 to TRBJ2-7, with 8 bases identical to TRBD2. Germline V lookup: CDR1 MNHEY, CDR2 SVGEGT. The CDR3 runs to 13 residues. V trimming: 4 bases; J trimming: 3 bases; junction bases outside the gene matches: 2. The CDR3 sequence: CASSFSGDYEQYF. The CDR3, as DNA: TGTGCCAGCAGTTTTAGCGGGGACTACGAGCAGTACTTC.

The chain employs TRBV29-1 and TRBJ1-1, with D perhaps matching TRBD1 (5 bases). The CDR3 runs 13 residues. The germline V gene encodes CDR1 SQVTM and CDR2 ANQGSEA. With 1 base removed from V and 10 bases from J, the gap between germline ends came to 16 bases. For the CDR3, the DNA is TGCAGCGTTGAAGTATCAGGGATGGGGGTAGCTTTCTTT. As protein: CSVEVSGMGVAFF.

This clonotype was counted at least ten times. The V call is TRBV9, the J call TRBJ2-1, with TRBD2 matching over 10 bases. There are 15 residues in the CDR3. CDR1 SGDLS and CDR2 YYNGEE come from the germline V gene. V lost 0 bases and J lost 4; bases outside the gene matches: 1. As DNA, the CDR3 is TGTGCCAGCAGCGTAGGGACTAGCGGTTACAATGAGCAGTTCTTC. It specifies CASSVGTSGYNEQFF.

At least ten counts were recorded for this clonotype. The chain is built from TRBV28 and TRBJ1-2; TRBD1 matches at 10 bases. This CDR3 contains 15 residues. In germline, CDR1 is MDHEN, CDR2 SYDVKM. After removal of 3 bases from V and 3 bases from J, the junction contained 4 bases not matched to a gene. In nucleotides, the CDR3 is TGTGCCAGCAGTTTTCCGGGACAGGGGCACTATGGCTACACCTTC. Translated, it gives CASSFPGQGHYGYTF.

This clonotype was observed a few times. The CDR3 region is CASSLLAGGYTGELFF. CDR3 bases: TGTGCCAGCAGTTTACTAGCGGGGGGGTACACCGGGGAGCTGTTTTTT. V is TRBV27 and J is TRBJ2-2; 12 bases are shared with TRBD2. The CDR3 covers 16 residues. With V trimmed by 2 bases and J by 3 bases, 1 base remained unmatched. The V gene's germline CDR1 is MNHEY and CDR2 SMNVEV (reference sequence).